Shown below are 22 T cell receptor beta chains from a single sample sequenced in a study of identical twins (dated by TCRdb to 2016 to 2017). Library preparation used 5' RACE. TCRdb names Illumina HiSeq 2000 as the instrument used. Starting from the raw public reads, TCRdb applied fastp trimming at Q25, assembled clones with MiXCR and retained in-frame beta chains. Every entry covers one CDR3 protein and lists the most common genes and DNA from its rows. In this sample the table shows roughly 720,000 distinct CDR3 sequences, 18% of which occur a single time. The ten largest clonotypes hold roughly 14% of the sample. The same sample was also studied in work on T cells expressing NK-cell markers.

The specimen was PBMCs. These receptors came from a woman aged 18-29 years in good health.

This clonotype was counted a few times. The V gene is TRBV3-1, the J gene TRBJ2-5, with a tentative D call TRBD1 (5 bases). From germline, CDR1 is LGHDT and CDR2 YNNKEL (reference sequence). This CDR3 is built from 14 residues. Deletions cut 3 bases from V and 5 bases from J, with 13 bases between. CDR3 bases: TGTGCCAGCAGCCAGGGGCCTTCTAGGGAGACCCAGTACTTC. The encoded protein is CASSQGPSRETQYF.

This clonotype was seen a few times. The chain combines TRBV5-1 with TRBJ1-2; TRBD1 aligns across 8 bases. The CDR3 runs to 16 residues. Germline-derived CDR1 and CDR2 are SGHRS and YFSETQ. J lost 5 bases, V lost 0 bases, and 9 bases had no gene match. In DNA, the CDR3 is TGCGCCAGCAGCTTGGAGCAGGGGGCTTTCTGGTATGGCTACACCTTC. This gives the protein CASSLEQGAFWYGYTF.

This clonotype was counted many times. This chain uses TRBV7-9 with TRBJ2-1; no reliable D call. Germline V gene lookup returns CDR1 SEHNR and CDR2 FQNEAQ (reference sequence). V dropped 1 base and J dropped 10 bases, with 8 bases sitting between them. The CDR3 extends over 12 amino acids. Here the CDR3 DNA reads TGTGCCAGCAGCTTAGGGGCCCGAGAGCAGTTCTTC. This encodes CASSLGAREQFF.

This clonotype has a handful of counts. The chain uses TRBV29-1 and TRBJ1-6, with a possible D match to TRBD1 (6 bases). Trimming removed 4 bases from V and 6 bases from J, with 13 bases in between. CDR1 and CDR2 from the germline V gene are SQVTM and ANQGSEA. The CDR3 sequence is 14 residues long. The CDR3 DNA reads TGCAGCGTTGCATCCGGGGGCAGTAATTCACCCCTCCACTTT. Amino acid sequence: CSVASGGSNSPLHF.

There are a few counts of this clonotype. V usage is TRBV11-2 and J usage is TRBJ1-2; D perhaps matches TRBD1 (5 bases). V lost 4 bases and J lost 8, with 23 bases in between. This CDR3 has 16 residues. The germline V gene has CDR1 SGHAT and CDR2 FQNNGV. In DNA form, the CDR3 reads TGTGCCAGCAGCTCCACCATTACGGGGCTCTACCTGGGCTACACCTTC. It yields the protein CASSSTITGLYLGYTF.

This clonotype has a handful of counts. V usage is TRBV12-3 or TRBV12-4 and J usage is TRBJ2-7, with 9 bases aligning to TRBD1. The V and J ends lost 0 bases and 0 bases, in that order; junction bases with no gene match: 3. The CDR3 extends over 16 amino acids. This chain's CDR3 is CASSLAGDRDSYEQYF. The CDR3 bases are TGTGCCAGCAGTTTAGCGGGGGACAGGGACTCCTACGAGCAGTACTTC.

DNA of the CDR3: TGTGCCAGCAGTGCCGGGGCGACGGGCCAGTACTTC. Translated: CASSAGATGQYF. The chain is built from TRBV14 and TRBJ2-5; TRBD1 or TRBD2 may be the D gene (5 bases each). The CDR3 length is 12 residues. V was pared by 6 bases and J by 10 bases, with 15 bases between. Per germline, CDR1 SGHDN and CDR2 FVKESK. The full variable domain, completed using reference TRBV14 and TRBJ2-5, is EAGVTQFPSHSVIEKGQTVTLRCDPISGHDNLYWYRRVMGKEIKFLLHFVKESKQDESGMPNNRFLAERTGGTYSTLKVQPAELEDSGVYFCASSAGATGQYFGPGTRLLVL.

This clonotype was observed a few times. The V call is TRBV5-5, the J call TRBJ1-5; a weak D match, TRBD1 (5 bases). Per the germline V gene, CDR1 is SGHKS and CDR2 is YYEKEE (reference sequence). V was clipped by 4 bases and J by 0 bases, with 17 bases between them. The CDR3 contains 17 residues. CDR3 bases: TGTGCCAGCAGCATGGTCCCAGGGAGTCATAGCAATCAGCCCCAGCATTTT. Its translation: CASSMVPGSHSNQPQHF.

The chain joins TRBV10-2 to TRBJ1-2; 8 bases line up with TRBD1. V lost 8 bases and J lost 4; bases outside the gene matches: 12. The germline V gene encodes CDR1 WSHSY and CDR2 SAAADI. The CDR3 is made up of 15 amino acids. The CDR3 nucleotides read TGCGCCAGCGAAGGAGCCAGACAGGGGTCCTATGGCTACACCTTC. It yields the protein CASEGARQGSYGYTF.

This clonotype is a singleton in its sample. The rearrangement uses TRBV4-1 and TRBJ2-1; 8 nucleotides line up with TRBD2. After removal of 3 bases from V and 8 bases from J, the junction contained 21 bases not matched to a gene. CDR3 length equals 19 residues. CDR1 and CDR2 (germline): MGHRA, YSYEKL. For the CDR3, the DNA is TGCGCCAGCAGCCACCCGGGACTAACGGGAGGGCCCTCCAGGGATGAGCAGTTCTTC. Its protein product is CASSHPGLTGGPSRDEQFF.

This clonotype has a handful of counts. This chain uses TRBV6-2 or TRBV6-3 with TRBJ2-3; TRBD1 might be the D (5 bases). The ends were cut back, 2 bases at V and 2 bases at J, with 14 bases in the middle. CDR1 and CDR2 (germline): MNHEY, SVGEGT. This CDR3 is 16 amino acids long. As DNA, the CDR3 is TGTGCCAGCAGTTACATATACGCGGACATCACAGATACGCAGTATTTT. It codes for CASSYIYADITDTQYF.

V gene TRBV6-5 combines with J gene TRBJ1-1; D is unclear. The CDR3 has 14 amino acids. Trimming pared 0 bases from V and 10 bases from J, leaving 15 bases between. CDR1 is MNHEY and CDR2 is SVGAGI in the germline V gene. The CDR3 spells CASSYSRGGRGAFF. In nucleotides, the CDR3 is TGTGCCAGCAGTTACTCGAGAGGTGGCCGGGGAGCTTTCTTT.

The CDR3 reads CASSRAGAGETQYF. CDR3 coding DNA: TGTGCCAGCAGCCGAGCGGGAGCTGGGGAGACCCAGTACTTC. This sequence joins TRBV7-2 and TRBJ2-5, with TRBD2 identical over 8 bases. The CDR3 extends over 14 amino acids. Germline-derived CDR1 and CDR2 are SGHTA and FQGNSA. Unmatched junction bases numbered 7, after V lost 5 bases and J lost 5 bases. The full variable domain, in which reference TRBV7-2 and TRBJ2-5 provide the parts outside the CDR3, is GAGVSQSPSNKVTEKGKDVELRCDPISGHTALYWYRQSLGQGLEFLIYFQGNSAPDKSGLPSDRFSAERTGGSVSTLTIQRTQQEDSAVYLCASSRAGAGETQYFGPGTRLLVL.

The gene calls are TRBV12-3 or TRBV12-4 and TRBJ2-3; 10 positions agree with TRBD2. V shed 6 bases and J 4 bases; nucleotides not matched to a gene: 7. The CDR3 loop spans 15 amino acids. The CDR3 DNA reads TGTGCCAGCAGAGTTAGCGGGGGGAAGGCAGATACGCAGTATTTT. Protein product: CASRVSGGKADTQYF.

This clonotype was seen more than once but under ten times. The chain recombines TRBV20-1 with TRBJ2-7; no definite D call. This CDR3 spans 11 amino acids. V dropped 6 bases and J dropped 3 bases, with 9 bases sitting between them. Per germline, CDR1 DFQATT and CDR2 SNEGSKA (reference sequence). In DNA form, the CDR3 reads TGCAGTGCGGACGGGCTCTACGAGCAGTACTTC. Its translation: CSADGLYEQYF.

This clonotype showed up many times. CDR3 bases: TGCGCCAGCAGCCAAGAGTACAATGAGCAGTTCTTC. As protein: CASSQEYNEQFF. The genes are TRBV4-3 and TRBJ2-1; D unclear. This CDR3 has 12 residues. The germline V gene has CDR1 LGHNA and CDR2 YSLEER. Trimming left V 0 bases short and J 4 bases short, with 1 base between.

This clonotype was found a few times. The chain joins TRBV12-3 or TRBV12-4 to TRBJ1-2; 7 bases are a match to TRBD1. The V gene end was trimmed by 6 bases and the J gene end by 7 bases; junction bases not matched to a gene: 14. The CDR3 consists of 15 residues. The CDR3 region has the DNA TGTGCCAGCAGACCGACAGGGATTTTGAATGGTGGCTACACCTTC. Protein product: CASRPTGILNGGYTF.

This clonotype was picked up a small number of times. The chain carries TRBV7-9 and TRBJ1-6, with 8 bases fitting TRBD1. The germline gives CDR1 SEHNR, CDR2 FQNEAQ (reference sequence). Trimming took 4 bases from V and 4 from J; bases not matched to a gene: 6. There are 16 residues in the CDR3. The CDR3 nucleotides read TGTGCCAGCAGCTCCCCAGGGGGCCGATATAATTCACCCCTCCACTTT. This sequence encodes CASSSPGGRYNSPLHF.

This clonotype has more than one count but fewer than ten. The chain has TRBV5-1 and TRBJ1-1; 9 bases are shared with TRBD1. Germline CDR1 is SGHRS and CDR2 is YFSETQ. The junction had 8 bases not matched to a gene; V was cut back by 4 bases and J by 4 bases. This CDR3 is 15 amino acids long. Here the CDR3 DNA reads TGCGCCAGCAGCATAGGACAGGGGTTGATCACTGAAGCTTTCTTT. Its translation: CASSIGQGLITEAFF.

This clonotype was observed many times. V gene TRBV5-1 combines with J gene TRBJ2-1; the match to TRBD2 covers 13 bases. Germline CDR1 and CDR2: SGHRS and YFSETQ. The CDR3 has 15 amino acids. V lost 5 bases and J lost 7; bases outside the gene matches: 6. CDR3 in DNA: TGCGCCAGCAGTACCGGACTAGCGGGAGTTAATGAGCAGTTCTTC. It translates to CASSTGLAGVNEQFF.

This clonotype was counted between two and nine times. The chain is built from TRBV7-2 and TRBJ2-1, with 8 bases fitting TRBD2. The CDR3 has 15 residues. The ends lost 4 bases at V and 5 bases at J; junction bases unmatched: 7. Germline loops: CDR1 SGHTA, CDR2 FQGNSA. The CDR3, as DNA: TGTGCCAGCAGCTATAGCGGGACTCTCCACAATGAGCAGTTCTTC. Translating gives CASSYSGTLHNEQFF.

A few counts support this clonotype. The gene calls are TRBV7-9 and TRBJ2-1; D unclear. Germline V lookup: CDR1 SEHNR, CDR2 FQNEAQ (reference sequence). CDR3 length equals 11 residues. CDR3 protein: CASPMNNEQFF. The CDR3 nucleotides are TGTGCGAGTCCCATGAACAATGAGCAGTTCTTC.